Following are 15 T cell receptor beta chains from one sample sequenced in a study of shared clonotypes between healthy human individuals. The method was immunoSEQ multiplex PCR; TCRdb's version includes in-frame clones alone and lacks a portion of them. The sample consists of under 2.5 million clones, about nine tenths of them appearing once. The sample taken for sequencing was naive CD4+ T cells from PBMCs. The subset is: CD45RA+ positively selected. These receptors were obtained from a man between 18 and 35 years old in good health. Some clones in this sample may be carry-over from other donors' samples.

The CDR3 DNA reads TGTGCCAGCTATGAGTACATGAACACTGAAGCTTTCTTT. Its translation is CASYEYMNTEAFF. V and J are TRBV7-2 and TRBJ1-1; D not certain. CDR1 and CDR2 from the germline V gene are SGHTA and FQGNSA. This CDR3 comprises 13 residues. V gave up 8 bases and J gave up 0 bases, with 10 bases separating them.

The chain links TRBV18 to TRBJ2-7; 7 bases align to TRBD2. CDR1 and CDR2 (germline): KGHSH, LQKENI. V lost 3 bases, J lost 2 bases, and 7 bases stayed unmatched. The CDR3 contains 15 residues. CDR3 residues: CASSPSREGTYEQYF. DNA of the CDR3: TGTGCCAGCTCACCCTCAAGGGAGGGGACCTACGAGCAGTACTTC.

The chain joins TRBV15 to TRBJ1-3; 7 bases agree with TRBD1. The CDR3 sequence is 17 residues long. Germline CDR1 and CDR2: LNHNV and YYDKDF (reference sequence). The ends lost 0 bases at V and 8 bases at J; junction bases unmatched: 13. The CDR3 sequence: CATSRERLGTAADTIYF. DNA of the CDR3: TGTGCCACCAGCAGAGAGCGACTAGGGACAGCGGCGGACACCATATATTTT.

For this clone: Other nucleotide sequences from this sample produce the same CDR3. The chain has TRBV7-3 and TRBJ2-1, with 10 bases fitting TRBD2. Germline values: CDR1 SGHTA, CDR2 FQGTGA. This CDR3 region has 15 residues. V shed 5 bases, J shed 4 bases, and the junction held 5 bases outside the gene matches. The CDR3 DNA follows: TGTGCCAGCAGCCCGACTAGCGGGCTATACAATGAGCAGTTCTTC. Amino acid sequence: CASSPTSGLYNEQFF.

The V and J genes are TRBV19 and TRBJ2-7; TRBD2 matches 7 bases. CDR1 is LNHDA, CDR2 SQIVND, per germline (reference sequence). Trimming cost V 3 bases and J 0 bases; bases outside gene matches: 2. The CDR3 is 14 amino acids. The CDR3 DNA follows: TGTGCCAGTAGTATGGAGCGGGGCTCCTACGAGCAGTACTTC. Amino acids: CASSMERGSYEQYF. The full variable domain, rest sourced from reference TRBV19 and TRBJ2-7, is DGGITQSPKYLFRKEGQNVTLSCEQNLNHDAMYWYRQDPGQGLRLIYYSQIVNDFQKGDIAEGYSVSREKKESFPLTVTSAQKNPTAFYLCASSMERGSYEQYFGPGTRLTVT.

The CDR3: CASSHLLAGDEQYF. CDR3 DNA: TGCGCCAGCAGCCATCTGCTAGCGGGAGACGAGCAGTACTTC. This chain uses TRBV4-3 with TRBJ2-7; 10 bases map to TRBD2. Germline V gene lookup returns CDR1 LGHNA and CDR2 YSLEER. J was trimmed by 5 bases and V by 3 bases; bases with no gene match: 4. This CDR3 spans 14 amino acids.

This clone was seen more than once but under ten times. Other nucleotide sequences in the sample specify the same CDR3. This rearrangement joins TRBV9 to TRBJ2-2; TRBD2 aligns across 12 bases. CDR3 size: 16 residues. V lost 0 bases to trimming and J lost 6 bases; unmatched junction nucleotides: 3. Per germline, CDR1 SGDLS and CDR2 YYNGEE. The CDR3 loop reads CASSVGLAGDPGELFF. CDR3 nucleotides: TGTGCCAGCAGCGTAGGACTAGCGGGAGATCCCGGGGAGCTGTTTTTT.

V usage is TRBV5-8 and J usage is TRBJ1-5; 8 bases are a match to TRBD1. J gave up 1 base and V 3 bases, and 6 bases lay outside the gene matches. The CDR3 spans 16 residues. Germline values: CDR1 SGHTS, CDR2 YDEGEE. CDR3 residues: CASSWTGILSNQPQHF. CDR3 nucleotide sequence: TGTGCCAGCAGCTGGACAGGGATATTAAGCAATCAGCCCCAGCATTTT.

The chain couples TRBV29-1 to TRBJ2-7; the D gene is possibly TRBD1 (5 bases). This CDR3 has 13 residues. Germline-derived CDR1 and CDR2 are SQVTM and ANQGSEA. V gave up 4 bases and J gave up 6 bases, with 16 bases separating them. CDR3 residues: CSVGGHRPGEQYF. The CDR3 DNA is TGCAGCGTTGGTGGACACCGACCGGGCGAGCAGTACTTC.

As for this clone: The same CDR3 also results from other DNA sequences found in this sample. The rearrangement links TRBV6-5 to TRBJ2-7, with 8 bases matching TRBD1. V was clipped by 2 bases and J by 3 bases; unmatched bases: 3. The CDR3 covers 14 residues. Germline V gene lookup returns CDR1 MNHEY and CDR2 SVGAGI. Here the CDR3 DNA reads TGTGCCAGCAGTTACACCGGACAGGGCTACGAGCAGTACTTC. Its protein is CASSYTGQGYEQYF.

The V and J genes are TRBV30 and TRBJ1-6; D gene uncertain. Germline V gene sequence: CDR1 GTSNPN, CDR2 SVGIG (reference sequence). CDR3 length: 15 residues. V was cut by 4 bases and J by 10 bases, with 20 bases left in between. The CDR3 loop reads CAWNLPGPGRSPLHF. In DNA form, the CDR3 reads TGTGCCTGGAATTTACCGGGCCCCGGTCGGTCACCCCTCCACTTT.

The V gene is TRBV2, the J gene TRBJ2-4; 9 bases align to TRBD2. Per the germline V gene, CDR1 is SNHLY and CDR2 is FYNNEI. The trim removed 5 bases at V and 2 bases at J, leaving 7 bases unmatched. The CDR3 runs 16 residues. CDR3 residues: CASSSFSGSPKNIQYF. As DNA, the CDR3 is TGTGCCAGCAGTTCCTTTAGCGGGAGTCCCAAAAACATTCAGTACTTC.

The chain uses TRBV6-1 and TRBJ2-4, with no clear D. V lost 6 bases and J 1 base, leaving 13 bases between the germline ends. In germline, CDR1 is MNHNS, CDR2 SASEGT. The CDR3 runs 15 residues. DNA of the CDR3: TGTGCCAGCAGCGGTTTAATGAGGGCCAAAAACATTCAGTACTTC. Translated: CASSGLMRAKNIQYF.

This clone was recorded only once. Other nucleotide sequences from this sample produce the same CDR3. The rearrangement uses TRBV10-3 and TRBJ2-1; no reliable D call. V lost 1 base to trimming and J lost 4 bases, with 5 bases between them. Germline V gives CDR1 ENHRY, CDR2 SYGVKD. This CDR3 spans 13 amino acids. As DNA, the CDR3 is TGTGCCATCAGTGAGTTAGTTTACAATGAGCAGTTCTTC. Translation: CAISELVYNEQFF.

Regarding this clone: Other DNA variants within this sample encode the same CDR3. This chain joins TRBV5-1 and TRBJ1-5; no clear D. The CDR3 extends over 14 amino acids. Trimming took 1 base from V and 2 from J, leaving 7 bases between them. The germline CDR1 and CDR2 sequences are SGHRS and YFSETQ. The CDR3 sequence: CASSLNGGNQPQHF. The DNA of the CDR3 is TGCGCCAGCAGCTTGAACGGGGGCAATCAGCCCCAGCATTTT.